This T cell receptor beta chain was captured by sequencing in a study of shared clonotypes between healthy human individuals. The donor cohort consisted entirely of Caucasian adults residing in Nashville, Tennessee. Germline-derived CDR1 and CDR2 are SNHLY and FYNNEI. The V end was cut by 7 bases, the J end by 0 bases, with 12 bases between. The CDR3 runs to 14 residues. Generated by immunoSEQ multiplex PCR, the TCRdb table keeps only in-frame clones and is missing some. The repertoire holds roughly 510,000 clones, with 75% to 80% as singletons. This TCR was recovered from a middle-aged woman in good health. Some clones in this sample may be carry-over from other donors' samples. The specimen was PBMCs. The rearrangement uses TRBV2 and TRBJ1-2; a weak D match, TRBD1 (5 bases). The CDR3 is CASTNQGSNYGYTF. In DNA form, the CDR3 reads TGTGCCAGCACCAACCAGGGTTCTAACTATGGCTACACCTTC.